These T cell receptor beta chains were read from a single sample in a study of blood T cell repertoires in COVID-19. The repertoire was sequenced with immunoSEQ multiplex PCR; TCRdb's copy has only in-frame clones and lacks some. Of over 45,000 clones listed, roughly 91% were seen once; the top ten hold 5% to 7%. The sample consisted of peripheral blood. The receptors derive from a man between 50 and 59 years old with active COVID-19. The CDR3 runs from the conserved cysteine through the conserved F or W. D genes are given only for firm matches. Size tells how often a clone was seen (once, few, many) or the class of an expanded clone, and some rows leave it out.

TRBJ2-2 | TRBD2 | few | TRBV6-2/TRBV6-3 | CASSISGEITGELFF | TGTGCCAGCAGCATTAGCGGGGAGATCACCGGGGAGCTGTTTTTT
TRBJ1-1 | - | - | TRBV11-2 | CASSRTGNTEAFF | TGTGCCAGCAGCCGTACAGGGAACACTGAAGCTTTCTTT
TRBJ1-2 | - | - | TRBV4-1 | CASSQEKGGNYGYTF | TGCGCCAGCAGCCAAGAGAAAGGGGGTAACTATGGCTACACCTTC
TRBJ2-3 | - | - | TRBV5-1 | CASRSGEATTDTQYF | TGCGCCAGCAGATCGGGGGAGGCGACCACAGATACGCAGTATTTT
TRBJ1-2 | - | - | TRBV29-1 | CSVGGGGYTF | TGCAGCGTTGGCGGAGGGGGCTACACCTTC
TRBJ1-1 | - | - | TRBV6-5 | CASRKNQGITEAFF | TGTGCCAGCAGGAAAAACCAGGGAATCACTGAAGCTTTCTTT
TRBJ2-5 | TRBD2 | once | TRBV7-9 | CASSFRIAGEKETQYF | TGTGCCAGCAGCTTTCGAATAGCGGGGGAAAAAGAGACCCAGTACTTC
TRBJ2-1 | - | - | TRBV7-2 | CASSSQGGASTEQFF | TGTGCCAGCAGCTCCCAGGGGGGCGCCTCAACTGAGCAGTTCTTC
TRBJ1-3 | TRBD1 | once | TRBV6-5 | CASRDRSSGNTIYF | TGTGCCAGCAGGGACAGGAGCTCTGGAAACACCATATATTTT
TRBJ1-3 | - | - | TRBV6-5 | CASSYSGVGNTIYF | TGTGCCAGCAGTTACTCAGGAGTCGGAAACACCATATATTTT
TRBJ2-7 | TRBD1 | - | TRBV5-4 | CASSLAGTGDYEQYF | TGTGCCAGCAGCCTGGCCGGGACAGGGGATTACGAGCAGTACTTC
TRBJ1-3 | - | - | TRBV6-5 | CASSYSQGSSGNTIYF | TGTGCCAGCAGTTACTCGCAGGGGAGTTCTGGAAACACCATATATTTT
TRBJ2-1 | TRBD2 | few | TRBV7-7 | CASSLGTSSYNEQFF | TGTGCCAGCAGCTTAGGGACTAGCAGCTACAATGAGCAGTTCTTC
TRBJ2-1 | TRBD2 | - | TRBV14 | CASSQEASGIQQFF | TGTGCCAGCAGCCAAGAGGCTAGCGGGATTCAGCAGTTCTTC
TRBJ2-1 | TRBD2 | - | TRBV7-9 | CASSPRTSGENNEQFF | TGTGCCAGCAGCCCAAGGACTAGCGGGGAGAACAATGAGCAGTTCTTC
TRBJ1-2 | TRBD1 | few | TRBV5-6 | CASSGQGNPNYGYTF | TGTGCCAGCAGCGGACAGGGGAATCCTAACTATGGCTACACCTTC
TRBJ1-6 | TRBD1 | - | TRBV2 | CASSDGTGASPLHF | TGTGCCAGCAGTGATGGGACAGGGGCTTCACCCCTCCACTTT
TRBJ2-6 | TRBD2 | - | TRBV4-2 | CASSQGTSGSSGANVLTF | TGTGCCAGCAGCCAAGGGACTAGCGGAAGCTCTGGGGCCAACGTCCTGACTTTC
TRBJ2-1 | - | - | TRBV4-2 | CASSQDLQNIYNEQFF | TGTGCCAGCAGCCAAGATCTCCAAAACATATACAATGAGCAGTTCTTC
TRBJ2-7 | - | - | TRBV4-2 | CASSQGGGQVYEQYF | TGTGCCAGCAGCCAAGGGGGGGGACAGGTATACGAGCAGTACTTC
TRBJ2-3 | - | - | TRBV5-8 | CASSLGQSFSTDTQYF | TGTGCCAGCAGCTTGGGACAGTCATTTAGCACAGATACGCAGTATTTT
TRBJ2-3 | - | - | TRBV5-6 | CASSLQQGTDTQYF | TGTGCCAGCAGCTTGCAACAGGGTACAGATACGCAGTATTTT
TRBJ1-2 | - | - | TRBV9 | CASSPPAGMGYTF | TGTGCCAGCAGCCCCCCCGCGGGGATGGGCTACACCTTC
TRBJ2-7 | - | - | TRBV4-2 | CASSLGQYEQYF | TGTGCCAGCAGCCTTGGACAGTACGAGCAGTACTTC
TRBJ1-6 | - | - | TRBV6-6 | CASTLGNSPLHF | TGTGCCAGCACCCTCGGTAATTCACCCCTCCACTTT
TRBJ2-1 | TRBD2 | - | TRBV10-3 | CATAGTSGSGSYNEQFF | TGTGCCACGGCTGGGACTAGCGGGTCAGGCTCCTACAATGAGCAGTTCTTC
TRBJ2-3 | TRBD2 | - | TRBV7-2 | CASQSGGAGDTQYF | TGTGCCAGTCAAAGCGGGGGGGCCGGAGATACGCAGTATTTT
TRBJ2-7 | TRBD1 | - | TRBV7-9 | CASSLGDRGFSSYEQYF | TGTGCCAGCAGCTTAGGGGACAGGGGATTTAGCTCCTACGAGCAGTACTTC
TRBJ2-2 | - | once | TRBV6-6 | CASSPFSASNTGELFF | TGTGCCAGCAGCCCATTTTCCGCGTCAAACACCGGGGAGCTGTTTTTT
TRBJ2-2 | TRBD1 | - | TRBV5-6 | CASKTGMANTGELFF | TGTGCCAGCAAGACAGGGATGGCGAACACCGGGGAGCTGTTTTTT
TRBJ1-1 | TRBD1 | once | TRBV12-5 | CAMPGQGGTEAFF | TGTGCTATGCCGGGACAGGGGGGTACTGAAGCTTTCTTT
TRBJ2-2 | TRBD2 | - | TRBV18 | CASSPPGSGGRITGELFF | TGTGCCAGCTCACCCCCTGGAAGCGGGGGCAGGATCACCGGGGAGCTGTTTTTT
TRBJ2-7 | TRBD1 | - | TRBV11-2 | CASSNRGYEQYF | TGTGCCAGCAGCAACAGGGGCTACGAGCAGTACTTC
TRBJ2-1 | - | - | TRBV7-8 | CASSLSGLSYNEQFF | TGTGCCAGCAGCCTAAGCGGGCTCTCCTACAATGAGCAGTTCTTC
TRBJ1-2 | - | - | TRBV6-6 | CASSTGSRGYTF | TGTGCCAGCAGCACAGGGAGTCGAGGCTACACCTTC